These 22 T cell receptor beta chains were all obtained from the same sample, sequenced in a study of response to subunit inactivated influenza vaccine. TCRdb re-analysed the RT-PCR reads in MiXCR, keeping a single row per CDR3 protein. The profile shows approximately 290,000 distinct CDR3 sequences, approximately 23% of them singletons. The source was PBMCs from blood, collected roughly 20 months after vaccination. The receptors were sampled from a man aged 50 to 69 who received an inactivated influenza vaccine.

This clonotype was seen a few times. The V gene is TRBV20-1, the J gene TRBJ1-6; a weak D match, TRBD1 (6 bases). Trimming left V 3 bases short and J 1 base short, with 13 bases between. This CDR3 region has 16 residues. Germline assignment: CDR1 DFQATT and CDR2 SNEGSKA (reference sequence). The CDR3 DNA sequence: TGCAGTGCTAGTAAGGGGGGGGTGTCCTATAATTCACCCCTCCACTTT. This gives the protein CSASKGGVSYNSPLHF.

This clonotype has a handful of counts. The chain carries TRBV12-3 or TRBV12-4 and TRBJ2-1; D is unclear. V lost 8 bases, J lost 2 bases, and 16 bases lay in between. This CDR3 has 15 residues. CDR3 amino acids: CASSDLAAPYNEQFF. CDR3 bases: TGTGCCAGCTCCGATTTGGCCGCCCCCTACAATGAGCAGTTCTTC.

This clonotype has a handful of counts. The chain uses TRBV29-1 and TRBJ2-7; 8 bases are a match to TRBD1. The length of the CDR3 is 14 residues. Germline V CDR1 and CDR2: SQVTM, ANQGSEA. Trimming cost V 8 bases and J 3 bases; bases outside gene matches: 12. The CDR3 spells CSCSFRGRDYEQYF. Here the CDR3 DNA reads TGCAGCTGCTCGTTCAGGGGGCGCGACTACGAGCAGTACTTC.

This chain uses TRBV6-5 with TRBJ1-1; D ambiguous. This CDR3 is built from 15 residues. Germline V gene sequence: CDR1 MNHEY, CDR2 SVGAGI. The V end lost 0 bases, the J end lost 1 base, and 9 bases lay between the germline ends. CDR3 bases: TGTGCCAGCAGTTACTCGAACCTCCCGAACACTGAAGCTTTCTTT. Residues: CASSYSNLPNTEAFF.

V gene TRBV7-9 combines with J gene TRBJ1-3; D unresolved. Germline CDR1 SEHNR, CDR2 FQNEAQ (reference sequence). Trimming removed 5 bases from V and 2 bases from J, with 13 bases in between. The CDR3 totals 15 residues. The CDR3, as DNA: TGTGCCAGCAGCCCCATGGGAGGGACTGGAAACACCATATATTTT. Translated, it gives CASSPMGGTGNTIYF. The full variable domain, completed using reference TRBV7-9 and TRBJ1-3, is DTGVSQNPRHKITKRGQNVTFRCDPISEHNRLYWYRQTLGQGPEFLTYFQNEAQLEKSRLLSDRFSAERPKGSFSTLEIQRTEQGDSAMYLCASSPMGGTGNTIYFGEGSWLTVV.

This clonotype was seen more than once but under ten times. The CDR3 nucleotides read TGCAGCGTTGAATTAAGGGGCGGTCAATCTTACTCCTACAATGAGCAGTTCTTC. The encoded protein is CSVELRGGQSYSYNEQFF. The chain uses TRBV29-1 and TRBJ2-1; perhaps TRBD1 as D (5 bases). This CDR3 region has 18 residues. Germline V gene data show CDR1 as SQVTM and CDR2 as ANQGSEA. The germline V and J ends were trimmed by 2 bases and 0 bases, with 20 bases remaining between them.

The genes are TRBV27 and TRBJ2-7, with TRBD2 as a possible D gene (6 bases). The CDR3 runs to 13 residues. V was shortened by 5 bases and J by 3 bases, with 11 bases between the two germline ends. Germline values: CDR1 MNHEY, CDR2 SMNVEV (reference sequence). The CDR3 DNA reads as TGTGCCAGCAGTGCCTTCGGGGGCTACGAGCAGTACTTC. Its protein is CASSAFGGYEQYF.

This clonotype occurred a few times. The chain uses TRBV4-3 and TRBJ1-4; TRBD1 is a possible D gene (5 bases). The V end lost 2 bases, the J end lost 6 bases, and 13 bases lay between the germline ends. The germline V gene encodes CDR1 LGHNA and CDR2 YSLEER. This CDR3 spans 15 amino acids. CDR3 sequence: CASSQTAGQDEKLFF. CDR3 nucleotides: TGCGCCAGCAGCCAAACAGCAGGGCAGGATGAAAAACTGTTTTTT.

The chain recombines TRBV7-2 with TRBJ2-5; 9 nucleotides align to TRBD1. This CDR3 has 15 amino acids. With 4 bases clipped from V and 2 bases from J, the junction kept 5 bases outside the gene matches. Per the germline V gene, CDR1 is SGHTA and CDR2 is FQGNSA. CDR3 coding DNA: TGTGCCAGCAGCTCGGGACAGGGAGTACAAGAGACCCAGTACTTC. It codes for CASSSGQGVQETQYF.

The V gene is TRBV2, the J gene TRBJ2-5; D could derive from TRBD1 or TRBD2 (6 bases each). Per the germline V gene, CDR1 is SNHLY and CDR2 is FYNNEI. The CDR3 loop spans 14 amino acids. Trimming took 6 bases from V and 2 from J, leaving 13 bases between them. CDR3 DNA sequence: TGTGCCAGCAGGGGGGCGGGACCACAAGAGACCCAGTACTTC. It yields the protein CASRGAGPQETQYF.

V usage is TRBV11-1 and J usage is TRBJ1-3, with 8 bases matching TRBD1. The CDR3 contains 18 residues. Germline CDR1 is SGHAT and CDR2 is FQDESV (reference sequence). V lost 5 bases to trimming and J lost 0 bases; unmatched junction nucleotides: 12. The DNA for the CDR3 is TGTGCCAGCAGCGCTGGGACAGGAACATGGAGCTCTGGAAACACCATATATTTT. It translates to CASSAGTGTWSSGNTIYF. Drawing the rest from reference TRBV11-1 and TRBJ1-3, the complete variable domain is EAEVAQSPRYKITEKSQAVAFWCDPISGHATLYWYRQILGQGPELLVQFQDESVVDDSQLPKDRFSAERLKGVDSTLKIQPAELGDSAMYLCASSAGTGTWSSGNTIYFGEGSWLTVV.

The gene calls are TRBV6-2 or TRBV6-3 and TRBJ2-6, with unresolved D. This CDR3 has 16 amino acids. Germline CDR1 reads MNHEY; CDR2 reads SVGEGT. V was pared by 8 bases and J by 0 bases, with 14 bases between. The CDR3 nucleotides read TGTGCCAGCTATATTCGCTTGAGCTCTGGGGCCAACGTCCTGACTTTC. Encoded protein: CASYIRLSSGANVLTF.

In DNA, the CDR3 is TGCGCCAGCAGCCAATTGGGTGGGAGAGGGAATGAGCAGTTCTTC. It yields the protein CASSQLGGRGNEQFF. The chain couples TRBV4-1 to TRBJ2-1; the D gene is possibly TRBD2 (5 bases). V was pared by 2 bases and J by 7 bases, with 15 bases between. The germline V gene has CDR1 MGHRA and CDR2 YSYEKL. This CDR3 has 15 residues.

The J gene is TRBJ2-3, the V gene TRBV20-1; possible D gene TRBD1, 5 bases. The CDR3 extends over 13 amino acids. Germline V gives CDR1 DFQATT, CDR2 SNEGSKA (reference sequence). V was pared by 6 bases and J by 3 bases, with 13 bases between. The CDR3 reads CSAAPRVTDTQYF. The DNA for the CDR3 is TGCAGTGCCGCCCCCAGGGTAACAGATACGCAGTATTTT.

The V and J genes are TRBV7-2 and TRBJ1-1; D unclear. CDR1 and CDR2 (germline): SGHTA, FQGNSA. CDR3 length: 14 residues. V was pared by 1 base and J by 3 bases, with 9 bases between. CDR3 protein: CASSLVPRDTEAFF. The CDR3 DNA reads TGTGCCAGCAGCTTAGTTCCGCGGGACACTGAAGCTTTCTTT.

The rearrangement links TRBV10-3 to TRBJ2-1, with TRBD2 matching over 13 bases. Germline V gene data show CDR1 as ENHRY and CDR2 as SYGVKD. The CDR3 extends over 16 amino acids. The junction had 8 bases not matched to a gene; V was cut back by 6 bases and J by 6 bases. The CDR3 region is CAISRTSGSGGNEQFF. CDR3 DNA: TGTGCCATCAGCCGGACTAGCGGGAGTGGGGGCAATGAGCAGTTCTTC.

This chain links TRBV29-1 with TRBJ1-2; D might be TRBD1 (6 bases). The germline V gene has CDR1 SQVTM and CDR2 ANQGSEA. This CDR3 has 13 residues. V shed 5 bases and J shed 2 bases, with 12 bases lying between them. Written as DNA, the CDR3 is TGCAGCGTTCAGGGGCCTACCAACTATGGCTACACCTTC. Its translation: CSVQGPTNYGYTF.

Only a few counts were recorded for this clonotype. This chain links TRBV12-3 or TRBV12-4 with TRBJ1-6; 8 nucleotides match TRBD1. The CDR3 covers 15 residues. Trimming took 5 bases from V and 9 from J; bases not matched to a gene: 9. The CDR3: CASSPRTGPGSPLHF. The CDR3 nucleotides read TGTGCCAGCAGTCCCAGGACAGGGCCCGGTTCACCCCTCCACTTT.

Ten or more counts support this clonotype. This rearrangement joins TRBV4-3 to TRBJ1-1, with a possible D match to TRBD1 (5 bases). There are 14 residues in the CDR3. Between the trimmed V and J ends, which lost 0 bases and 7 bases, there was a span of 12 bases. Germline V gene sequence: CDR1 LGHNA, CDR2 YSLEER. The CDR3, as DNA: TGCGCCAGCAGCCAAGACTGGGGGACCGGTGAAGCTTTCTTT. Translated, it gives CASSQDWGTGEAFF.

This clonotype was detected a few times. The genes are TRBV27 and TRBJ1-5; a weak D match, TRBD1 (6 bases). Trimming shortened V by 8 bases and J by 0 bases, and 14 bases separated the two germline ends. The length of the CDR3 is 15 residues. The V gene's germline CDR1 is MNHEY and CDR2 SMNVEV (reference sequence). For the CDR3, the DNA is TGTGCCAGCGGGGACGGACAGAATAGCAATCAGCCCCAGCATTTT. Protein sequence: CASGDGQNSNQPQHF.

J is TRBJ1-2 and V is TRBV3-1, with D perhaps matching TRBD1 (5 bases). The germline V gene encodes CDR1 LGHDT and CDR2 YNNKEL (reference sequence). Trimming removed 0 bases at V and 8 bases at J, with 16 bases between. The CDR3 has 15 residues. The CDR3 DNA follows: TGTGCCAGCAGCCAAGAGATTCTTCAGGGCTACGGCTACACCTTC. This encodes CASSQEILQGYGYTF.

A few counts support this clonotype. The J gene is TRBJ2-1, the V gene TRBV7-2; D unclear. Trimming left V 5 bases short and J 8 bases short, with 16 bases between. The CDR3 is 14 residues long. CDR1 and CDR2 (germline): SGHTA, FQGNSA. CDR3 region: CASSLRAHSDEQFF. The CDR3 nucleotides read TGTGCCAGCAGCCTACGGGCGCACAGCGATGAGCAGTTCTTC.